These T cell receptor beta chains were read from a single sample in a study of technical replicates of blood from a few donors. Sequencing was performed with immunoSEQ multiplex PCR; in TCRdb, only in-frame clones are kept and a portion is missing. The sample holds about 75,000 clones, around 97% seen once. The source material was T cells isolated from PBMCs. Receptors originate from a human donor in good health. Each CDR3 is given with its conserved first and last residue. D genes are given only for firm matches. Size is omitted from some rows. Given values are once, few, many or a class for expanded clones.

D | size | J | V | CDR3
TRBD1 | NA | TRBJ1-2 | TRBV27 | CASRDRVTYTF
TRBD2 | NA | TRBJ2-5 | TRBV7-9 | CASSRHGLAGRQETQYF
NA | NA | TRBJ1-1 | TRBV25-1 | CASNHGRGTEAFF
TRBD2 | once | TRBJ2-2 | TRBV6-5 | CASSYSGASGSGELFF
NA | NA | TRBJ2-3 | TRBV6-5 | CASSYDVGHTDTQYF
NA | NA | TRBJ2-7 | TRBV5-1 | CASSDGREYFYEQYF
TRBD1 | NA | TRBJ2-5 | TRBV29-1 | CSVRDRGIGKTQYF
NA | NA | TRBJ1-4 | TRBV14 | CASSQEGGRKLFF
NA | once | TRBJ2-7 | TRBV28 | CASRGRGSSYEQYF
TRBD1 | NA | TRBJ1-4 | TRBV9 | CASSPTRGQGAQKLFF
TRBD1 | NA | TRBJ2-7 | TRBV5-1 | CASSNTRGTSYEQYF
TRBD2 | once | TRBJ2-1 | TRBV7-9 | CASTQGLAGAWGQFF
NA | NA | TRBJ2-6 | TRBV27 | CASSSWRDPSGANVLTF
NA | NA | TRBJ2-7 | TRBV11-2 | CASSLEGGPYEQYF
NA | NA | TRBJ2-1 | TRBV6-5 | CASSYSNNEQFF
NA | NA | TRBJ2-3 | TRBV11-1 | CASSLLSTDTQYF
TRBD2 | NA | TRBJ2-1 | TRBV7-9 | CASSSLAGVLNEQFF
NA | NA | TRBJ1-5 | TRBV6-5 | CASSPRGNQPQHF
TRBD1 | NA | TRBJ1-2 | TRBV11-2 | CASSLWDRSNYGYTF
NA | NA | TRBJ2-7 | TRBV5-1 | CASRGGGAWYEQYF
TRBD1 | NA | TRBJ1-1 | TRBV6-5 | CASRTWQGAEAFF
TRBD1 | NA | TRBJ2-7 | TRBV28 | CASSLPGGSYEQYF
TRBD1 | NA | TRBJ1-3 | TRBV4-1 | CASSQGPGTGRRNTIYF
TRBD2 | NA | TRBJ2-7 | TRBV27 | CASSILAGGREQYF
NA | NA | TRBJ1-5 | TRBV6-5 | CASSYSTSNQPQHF
NA | NA | TRBJ2-3 | TRBV30 | CAWKRLDTQYF
NA | NA | TRBJ2-1 | TRBV5-4 | CASSLLSADNEQFF
NA | NA | TRBJ2-3 | TRBV27 | CASRKGGTDTQYF
NA | NA | TRBJ2-7 | TRBV29-1 | CSALEGRKAYEQYF
NA | NA | TRBJ2-5 | TRBV9 | CASSVDGRAEETQYF
TRBD1 | NA | TRBJ2-2 | TRBV5-1 | CASSLGDRGTGELFF
TRBD1 | NA | TRBJ2-3 | TRBV7-9 | CASTQLGQSTDTQYF
NA | NA | TRBJ1-1 | TRBV11-1 | CASSSYRATEAFF
TRBD2 | NA | TRBJ2-3 | TRBV28 | CASSFPGLAGVTDTQYF
TRBD2 | NA | TRBJ2-1 | TRBV5-1 | CASSWGTGGLGEQFF
TRBD2 | NA | TRBJ2-1 | TRBV28 | CASSLRPGGYNEQFF
TRBD2 | NA | TRBJ2-6 | TRBV7-2 | CASSLRERANVLTF
NA | NA | TRBJ2-7 | TRBV6-4 | CASSPSAGQSYEQYF
NA | NA | TRBJ2-2 | TRBV27 | CASSYNPSGELFF
NA | NA | TRBJ2-7 | TRBV6-1 | CASSSAGEQYF
NA | NA | TRBJ2-1 | TRBV4-1 | CASSTPTSTDEQFF
TRBD2 | NA | TRBJ2-3 | TRBV2 | CASSGTSGLSTDTQYF
TRBD1 | once | TRBJ2-4 | TRBV11-3 | CASSARQGPKNIQYF
TRBD2 | NA | TRBJ2-5 | TRBV5-1 | CASSLTGTSEETQYF
TRBD1 | NA | TRBJ2-3 | TRBV5-1 | CASSPGQGPPATQYF
NA | NA | TRBJ1-1 | TRBV11-2 | CASSTQENTEAFF
NA | NA | TRBJ2-1 | TRBV5-8 | CASSLAGFSYNEQFF
NA | NA | TRBJ2-1 | TRBV2 | CASAGTSSYNEQFF
NA | once | TRBJ2-7 | TRBV6-1 | CASSEARAGRYF
TRBD1 | NA | TRBJ2-7 | TRBV7-6 | CASSPGTGGLEQYF
NA | once | TRBJ2-7 | TRBV4-2 | CASSQDGGQSYEQYF
NA | NA | TRBJ1-1 | TRBV15 | CATSRVTGRTEAFF
TRBD2 | NA | TRBJ2-3 | TRBV5-1 | CASNAGVRTDTQYF
NA | NA | TRBJ1-3 | TRBV6-5 | CASSYGAATGNTIYF
NA | NA | TRBJ2-7 | TRBV13 | CASSLRGGQTYEQYF
TRBD1 | NA | TRBJ2-5 | TRBV30 | CAWARGRETQYF
TRBD2 | NA | TRBJ2-3 | TRBV9 | CASSISGGVSGDTQYF
NA | NA | TRBJ1-1 | TRBV25-1 | CASSDSGGGNTEAFF
NA | NA | TRBJ2-5 | TRBV27 | CASSSEPTGQRETQYF